Included here is one T cell receptor beta chain sequence, with context. This clone has more than one count but fewer than ten. The antigen this receptor binds is unknown. Base quality data are lacking; no much larger clone is found one base away. Other DNA sequences in this sample translate to the same CDR3. This entry comes from a study of graft-versus-host responses after intestinal transplantation (dated by TCRdb to the early 2020s). Regarding the complete study: The transplants that recipients got were multivisceral, liver-intestinal, or isolated intestinal. Every recipient was given anti-thymocyte globulin induction, then maintenance tacrolimus and steroids for around three years. Bulk TCR-beta CDR3 sequencing was used to track graft-versus-host and host-versus-graft alloreactive T cell clones in the graft, circulation and bone marrow after intestinal transplantation. To identify alloreactive clones, pre-transplant mixed lymphocyte reaction products were sequenced and then compared with unstimulated pre-transplant donor and recipient T cells. Of the roughly 25 intestinal transplant recipients enrolled in the cohort, one of whom was a retransplant, a few patients without pretransplant specimens were excluded. Donor T cell macrochimerism was defined as a peak of at least 4% donor T cells among recipient peripheral blood mononuclear cells. Samples from three later patients were sequenced in-house on an Illumina MiSeq with MiXCR processing rather than by the commercial service. The research as a whole found: In patients with donor T cell macrochimerism, the allografts had high GvH to HvG T cell clonal ratios. GvH clones were detected in recipient bone marrow, and some appeared earlier in ileal mucosa or blood, consistent with an intestinal mucosal origin. Early after transplant, peak levels of circulating GvH clones were associated with declines in HvG clones. The conclusions were limited by the relatively low number and heterogeneity of the intestinal transplant patients.

Intraepithelial and lamina propria lymphocytes were isolated from graft specimens using dithiothreitol, EDTA incubations and collagenase D digestion. Bulk TCR-beta sequencing was performed on serial intestinal graft biopsy specimens collected as late as 600 days after transplant. The CDR3 measures 13 amino acids from cysteine to phenylalanine. Just the 39-base CDR3 DNA is kept, in frame starting at base 1. V is cut by 0 bases and J by 1 base, and the space between the germline ends is 3 bases. The germline V gene encodes CDR1 SGDLS and CDR2 YYNGEE. Libraries were prepared through the immunoSEQ multiplex PCR assay. High-throughput TCR-beta CDR3 sequencing of genomic DNA from most patients was performed by Adaptive Biotechnologies. The source study handled its data this way. Adaptive's ImmunoSEQ software was the source of the TCR sequencing data for 15 to 20 patients, while three other patients were processed with MiXCR and VDJtools. CDR3 nucleotide sequences shared by donor and recipient were removed because the origin of these sequences could not be assigned. Alloreactive clones required at least 2-fold expansion over unstimulated cells and minimum CFSE-low frequency of 0.002% (template counts) or 0.001% (read counts). Mappable clones were those detected in sequenced pre-transplant spleen, lymph node, or MLR CFSE-low populations of the donor or recipient. Cumulative frequency of alloreactive clones was calculated as a percentage of all sequences weighted by copy number. TCRdb's version of the immuneACCESS table is confined to in-frame rearrangements and falls short of the full clone set. An unresolved V gene accounts for under half of the shortfall where checked; the remainder is of unknown origin. That table gives V, J and clone size, and the DNA gave D and trimming. This sample has around 18,000 clones in its table, and 65% to 90% of those were observed once. The ten largest make up about 5.5% of the sample.

Sequenced material: ileum tissue, taken 17 days after transplant. The receptor was derived from a human patient who received an intestinal transplant, so some T cells may come from the graft donor. The chain links TRBV9 with TRBJ2-3; no D segment can be confidently identified. The CDR3: CASSVGGTDTQYF. The bases read TGTGCCAGCAGCGTAGGTGGCACAGATACGCAGTATTTT.